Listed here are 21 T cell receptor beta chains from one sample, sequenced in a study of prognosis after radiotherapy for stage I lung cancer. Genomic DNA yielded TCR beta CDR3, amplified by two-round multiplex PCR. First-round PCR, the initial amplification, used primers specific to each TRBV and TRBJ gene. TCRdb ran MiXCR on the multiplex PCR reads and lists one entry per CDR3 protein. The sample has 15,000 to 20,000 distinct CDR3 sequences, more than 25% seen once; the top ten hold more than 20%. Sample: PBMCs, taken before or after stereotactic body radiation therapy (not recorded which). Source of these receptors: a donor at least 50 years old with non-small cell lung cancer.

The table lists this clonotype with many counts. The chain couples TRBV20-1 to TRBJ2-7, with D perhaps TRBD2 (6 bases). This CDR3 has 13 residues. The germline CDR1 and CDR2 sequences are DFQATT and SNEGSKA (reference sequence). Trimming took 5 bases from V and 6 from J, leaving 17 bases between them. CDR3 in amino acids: CSAVDYPPAEQYF. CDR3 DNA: TGCAGTGCTGTGGACTATCCTCCAGCCGAGCAGTACTTC.

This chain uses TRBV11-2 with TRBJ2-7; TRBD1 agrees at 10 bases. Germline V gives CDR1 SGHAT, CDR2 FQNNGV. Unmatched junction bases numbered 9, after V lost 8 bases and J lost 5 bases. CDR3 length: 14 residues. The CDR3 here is CASCTDRGKNEQYF. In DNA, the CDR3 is TGTGCCAGCTGCACGGACAGGGGGAAGAACGAGCAGTACTTC.

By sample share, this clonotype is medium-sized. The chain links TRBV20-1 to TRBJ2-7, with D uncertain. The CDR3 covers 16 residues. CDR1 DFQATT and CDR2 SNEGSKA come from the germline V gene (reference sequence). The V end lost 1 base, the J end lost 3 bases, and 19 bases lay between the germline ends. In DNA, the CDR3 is TGCAGTGCTAGAGTTCAAGGCAGAGATTTTGTCTACGAGCAGTACTTC. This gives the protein CSARVQGRDFVYEQYF.

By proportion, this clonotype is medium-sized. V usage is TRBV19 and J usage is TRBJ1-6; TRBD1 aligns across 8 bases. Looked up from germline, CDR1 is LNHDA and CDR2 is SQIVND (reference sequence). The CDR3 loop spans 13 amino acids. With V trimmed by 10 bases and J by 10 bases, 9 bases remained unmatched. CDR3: CATADRGNSPLHF. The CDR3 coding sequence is TGTGCCACCGCAGACAGGGGCAACTCACCCCTCCACTTT.

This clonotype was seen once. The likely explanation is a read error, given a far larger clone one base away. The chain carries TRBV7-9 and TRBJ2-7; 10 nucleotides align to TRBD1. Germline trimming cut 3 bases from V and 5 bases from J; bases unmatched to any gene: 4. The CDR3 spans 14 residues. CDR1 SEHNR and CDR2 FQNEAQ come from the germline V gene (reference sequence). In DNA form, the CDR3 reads TGTGCCAGCAGCTTGACAGGGGGCCCCCACGAGCAGTACTTC. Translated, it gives CASSLTGGPHEQYF.

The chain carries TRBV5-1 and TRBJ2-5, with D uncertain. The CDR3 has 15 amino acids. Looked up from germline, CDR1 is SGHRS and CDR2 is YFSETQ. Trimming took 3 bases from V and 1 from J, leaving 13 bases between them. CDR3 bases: TGCGCCAGCAGCTACGGGTCCCTGGGCCAAGAGACCCAGTACTTC. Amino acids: CASSYGSLGQETQYF.

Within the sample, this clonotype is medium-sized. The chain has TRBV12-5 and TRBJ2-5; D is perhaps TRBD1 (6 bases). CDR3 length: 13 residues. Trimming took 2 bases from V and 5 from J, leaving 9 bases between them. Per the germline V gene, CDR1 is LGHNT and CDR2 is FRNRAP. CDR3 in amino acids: CASGLPGEETQYF. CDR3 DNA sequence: TGTGCTAGTGGTTTGCCAGGGGAGGAGACCCAGTACTTC.

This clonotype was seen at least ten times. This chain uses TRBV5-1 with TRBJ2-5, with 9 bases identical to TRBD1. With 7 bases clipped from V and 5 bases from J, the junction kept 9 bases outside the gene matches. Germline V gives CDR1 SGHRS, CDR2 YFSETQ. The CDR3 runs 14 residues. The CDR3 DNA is TGCGCCAGCGTACCCACCGGGACAGGGGAGACCCAGTACTTC. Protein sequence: CASVPTGTGETQYF.

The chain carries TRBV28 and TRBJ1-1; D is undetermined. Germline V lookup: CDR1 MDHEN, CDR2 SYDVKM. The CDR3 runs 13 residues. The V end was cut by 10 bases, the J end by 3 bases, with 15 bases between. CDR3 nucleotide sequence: TGTGCCATTTCGACATGGGGTTACACTGAAGCTTTCTTT. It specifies CAISTWGYTEAFF.

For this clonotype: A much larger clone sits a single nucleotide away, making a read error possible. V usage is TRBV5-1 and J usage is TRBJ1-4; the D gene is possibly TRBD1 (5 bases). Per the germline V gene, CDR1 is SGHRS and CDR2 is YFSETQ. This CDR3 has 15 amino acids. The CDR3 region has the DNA TGCGCCAGCAGCTTGGAAGGGGCGCCTGGCGAAAAACTGATTTTT. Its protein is CASSLEGAPGEKLIF.

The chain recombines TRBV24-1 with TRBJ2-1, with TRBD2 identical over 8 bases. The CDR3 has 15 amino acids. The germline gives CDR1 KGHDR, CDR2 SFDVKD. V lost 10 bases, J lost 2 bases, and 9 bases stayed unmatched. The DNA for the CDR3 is TGTGCCACTGATTCTAGCGGGTATGCCTACAATGAGCAGTTCTTC. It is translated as CATDSSGYAYNEQFF.

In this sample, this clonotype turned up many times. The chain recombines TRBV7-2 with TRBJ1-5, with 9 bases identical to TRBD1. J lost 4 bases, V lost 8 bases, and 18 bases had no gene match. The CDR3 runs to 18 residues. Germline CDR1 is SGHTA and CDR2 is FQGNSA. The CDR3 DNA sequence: TGTGCCAGCGGGAACCAGGACGGCCTACAGGGGGCGAATCAGCCCCAGCATTTT. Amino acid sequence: CASGNQDGLQGANQPQHF.

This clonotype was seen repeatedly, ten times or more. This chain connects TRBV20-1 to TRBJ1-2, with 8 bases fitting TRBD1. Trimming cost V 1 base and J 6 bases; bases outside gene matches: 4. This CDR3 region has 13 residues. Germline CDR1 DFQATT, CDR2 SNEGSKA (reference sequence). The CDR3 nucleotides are TGCAGTGCTAGAGGCAGGGGGCCGGATGGCTACACCTTC. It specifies CSARGRGPDGYTF.

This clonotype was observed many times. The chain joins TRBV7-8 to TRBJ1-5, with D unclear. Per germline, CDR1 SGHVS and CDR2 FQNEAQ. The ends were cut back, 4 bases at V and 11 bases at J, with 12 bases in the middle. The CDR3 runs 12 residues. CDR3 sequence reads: CASSSRGWAQHF. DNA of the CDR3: TGTGCCAGCAGCTCCCGTGGTTGGGCCCAGCATTTT. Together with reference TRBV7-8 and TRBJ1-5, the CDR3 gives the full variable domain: GAGVSQSPRYKVAKRGQDVALRCDPISGHVSLFWYQQALGQGPEFLTYFQNEAQLDKSGLPSDRFFAERPEGSVSTLKIQRTQQEDSAVYLCASSSRGWAQHFGDGTRLSIL.

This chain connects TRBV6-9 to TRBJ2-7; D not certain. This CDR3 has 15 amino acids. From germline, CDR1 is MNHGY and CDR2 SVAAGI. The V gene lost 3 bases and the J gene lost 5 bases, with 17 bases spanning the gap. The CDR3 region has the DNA TGTGCCAGCAGTTACGTCGGTTTCGTACCTAACGAGCAGTACTTC. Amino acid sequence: CASSYVGFVPNEQYF.

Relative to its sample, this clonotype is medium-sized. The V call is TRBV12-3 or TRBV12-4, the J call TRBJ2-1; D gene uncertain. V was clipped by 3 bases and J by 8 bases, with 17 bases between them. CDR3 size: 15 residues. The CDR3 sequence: CASSFGVKGGDEQFF. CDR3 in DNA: TGTGCCAGCAGTTTCGGCGTCAAAGGTGGGGATGAGCAGTTCTTC.

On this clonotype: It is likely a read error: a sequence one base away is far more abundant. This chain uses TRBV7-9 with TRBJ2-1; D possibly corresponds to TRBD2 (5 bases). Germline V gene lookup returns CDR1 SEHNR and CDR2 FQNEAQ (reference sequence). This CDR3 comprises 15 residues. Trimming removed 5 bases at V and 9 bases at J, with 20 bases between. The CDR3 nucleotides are TGTGCCAGCAGCCCGAGCCCTAGCCGGAGTACTGAGCAGTTCTTC. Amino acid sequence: CASSPSPSRSTEQFF.

CDR3 nucleotides: TGTGCCACGCCTAACCGGGACGTCACCACAGATACGCAGTATTTT. It translates to CATPNRDVTTDTQYF. This chain connects TRBV24-1 to TRBJ2-3; possibly TRBD1 or TRBD2 for D (5 bases each). The length of the CDR3 is 15 residues. Trimming pared 10 bases from V and 2 bases from J, leaving 18 bases between. The germline V gene encodes CDR1 KGHDR and CDR2 SFDVKD.

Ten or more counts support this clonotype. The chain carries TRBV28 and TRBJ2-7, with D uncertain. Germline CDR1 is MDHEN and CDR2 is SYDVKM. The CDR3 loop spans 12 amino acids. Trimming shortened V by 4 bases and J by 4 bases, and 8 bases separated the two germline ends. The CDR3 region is CASSSAMYEQYF. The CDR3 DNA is TGTGCCAGCAGTTCCGCGATGTACGAGCAGTACTTC.

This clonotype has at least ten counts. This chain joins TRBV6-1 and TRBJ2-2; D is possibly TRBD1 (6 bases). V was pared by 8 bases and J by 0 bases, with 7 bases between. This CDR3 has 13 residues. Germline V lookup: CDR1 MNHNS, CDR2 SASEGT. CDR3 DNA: TGTGCCAGCCGGGACACGAACACCGGGGAGCTGTTTTTT. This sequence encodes CASRDTNTGELFF.

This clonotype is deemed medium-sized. The CDR3 spells CSAKQGLGLYEQYF. The CDR3 DNA is TGCAGTGCAAAACAGGGACTGGGTCTCTACGAGCAGTACTTC. The genes are TRBV20-1 and TRBJ2-7, with D perhaps being TRBD1 or TRBD2 (6 bases each). Trimming removed 6 bases at V and 3 bases at J, with 18 bases between. Germline CDR1 is DFQATT and CDR2 is SNEGSKA (reference sequence). The CDR3 covers 14 residues.